The T cell receptor beta chain described here comes from a study of PD-1 blockade in classical Hodgkin lymphoma. Libraries were prepared by immunoSEQ multiplex PCR; TCRdb keeps only in-frame clonotypes and omits some of them. The sample contains 35,000 to 50,000 clones, 66% of which appear only once. Findings and caveats of the study: Complete responders' baseline diversity resembled that of newly diagnosed patients. Some patients began nivolumab under 1 year after ASCT. These patients were excluded from later analyses.

This CDR3 region has 16 residues. Germline values: CDR1 SGHTA, CDR2 FQGNSA. The V gene end was trimmed by 4 bases and the J gene end by 6 bases; junction bases not matched to a gene: 7. As for time point: cycle 4 day 1 (C4D1), after about 6 weeks of nivolumab. All patients relapsed after autologous stem cell transplantation, and brentuximab vedotin exposure varied. Patients' outcomes at their best amounted to complete response, partial response or progressive disease. This clone has ten or more counts. Its antigen is still unknown. The sample consisted of peripheral blood mononuclear cells (PBMCs), taken before the fourth cycle of nivolumab. The V call is TRBV7-2, the J call TRBJ2-2, with 11 nucleotides matching TRBD2. The source is a human donor with classical Hodgkin lymphoma. The CDR3 coding sequence is TGTGCCAGCAGCTCAATAGCGGGAGGGCCGGCCGGGGAGCTGTTTTTT. Translating gives CASSSIAGGPAGELFF.